A single sample is the source of the 27 T cell receptor beta chains below, sequenced in a study of regulatory T cells in long-lasting Graves disease. TCR beta libraries were built with iRepertoire HTBI primers and Arm-PCR of CDR3 regions. TCRdb itself ran the multiplex PCR reads through MiXCR, one entry per CDR3 protein. The sample shows 420,000 or so distinct CDR3 sequences, approximately 16% of them seen only once. Time point in this sample: newly diagnosed GD, antithyroid drugs for less than 3 months. The TCR library used RNA extracted from PBMCs. The sample was also linked to a second study, of T cells in Graves' hyperthyroidism and ophthalmopathy.

The sequences come from peripheral blood mononuclear cells (PBMCs), collected at new diagnosis, from a patient treated with antithyroid drugs. The receptor set was obtained from a young woman with Graves disease.

Worth noting for this clonotype: Because the CDR3 is missing its conserved closing phenylalanine or tryptophan, this is likely a read error. The CDR3 bases are TGTGCCTGGACCACAGTGGGGGATAGGCAGTATGTT. This sequence encodes CAWTTVGDRQYV. This sequence joins TRBV30 and TRBJ2-3; D could derive from TRBD1 or TRBD2 (5 bases each). Germline lookup yields CDR1 GTSNPN and CDR2 SVGIG (reference sequence). CDR3 length: 12 amino acids.

This clonotype was picked up many times. The chain employs TRBV2 and TRBJ1-5; 8 nucleotides align to TRBD1. Germline V CDR1 and CDR2: SNHLY, FYNNEI. This CDR3 comprises 15 residues. Unmatched junction bases numbered 8, after V lost 3 bases and J lost 7 bases. CDR3 bases: TGTGCCAGCAGTGAGGGACAGGCCTTATCACAGCCCCAGCATTTT. It is translated as CASSEGQALSQPQHF.

This chain links TRBV4-1 with TRBJ2-3, with unresolved D. The DNA matches TRBJ2-1 better at its end, which makes the J call doubtful. CDR1 MGHRA and CDR2 YSYEKL come from the germline V gene. This CDR3 contains 13 residues. This CDR3 reads CASSQAIINEQFF. The DNA of the CDR3 is TGCGCCAGCAGCCAAGCAATTATTAATGAGCAGTTCTTC.

This chain uses TRBV5-1 with TRBJ1-1; D possibly corresponds to TRBD1 (5 bases). From germline, CDR1 is SGHRS and CDR2 YFSETQ. The CDR3 runs 17 residues. V was clipped by 0 bases and J by 4 bases, with 19 bases between them. CDR3 region: CASSLGGAGRAPTEAFF. In DNA, the CDR3 is TGCGCCAGCAGCTTGGGAGGCGCGGGCAGGGCGCCCACTGAAGCTTTCTTT.

V is TRBV9 and J is TRBJ2-7; TRBD1 might be the D (6 bases). The CDR3 extends over 15 amino acids. The V gene lost 3 bases and the J gene lost 1 base, with 14 bases spanning the gap. The germline V gene has CDR1 SGDLS and CDR2 YYNGEE. The CDR3 sequence: CASSAGRDTSYEQYF. Here the CDR3 DNA reads TGTGCCAGCAGCGCCGGCCGGGACACTTCCTACGAGCAGTACTTC.

In regard to this clonotype: A read error may be the cause here, since a much bigger clone is one base away. CDR3 DNA sequence: TGTGCCAGCAGCTCTCCCCTAGCAGATACGCAGTATTTT. Translation gives CASSSPLADTQYF. This chain links TRBV11-2 with TRBJ2-3, with no clear D. The CDR3 has 13 amino acids. V dropped 4 bases and J dropped 4 bases, with 9 bases sitting between them. The germline V gene has CDR1 SGHAT and CDR2 FQNNGV.

Regarding this clonotype: Just one base apart from a much larger clone, this may be a read error. The chain combines TRBV7-9 with TRBJ2-7; D is possibly TRBD1 (6 bases). Germline V CDR1 and CDR2: SEHNR, FQNEAQ (reference sequence). The V and J ends lost 8 bases and 3 bases respectively, with 14 bases between them. The CDR3 totals 13 residues. The CDR3 DNA reads TGTGCCAGCCAAAGGGGGAGCTTCTACGAGCAGTACTTC. This codes for CASQRGSFYEQYF. Based on the CDR3 plus reference TRBV7-9 and TRBJ2-7, the full variable domain is DTGVSQNPRHKITKRGQNVTFRCDPISEHNRLYWYRQTLGQGPEFLTYFQNEAQLEKSRLLSDRFSAERPKGSFSTLEIQRTEQGDSAMYLCASQRGSFYEQYFGPGTRLTVT.

This clonotype was observed many times. The chain has TRBV25-1 and TRBJ2-7; TRBD1 agrees at 9 bases. The CDR3 is made up of 16 amino acids. V was clipped by 4 bases and J by 2 bases; unmatched bases: 9. Per germline, CDR1 MGHDK and CDR2 SYGVNS. CDR3 protein: CASSGPPTGGPYEQYF. The CDR3 DNA is TGTGCCAGCAGTGGCCCACCGACAGGGGGTCCCTACGAGCAGTACTTC.

This clonotype was counted only a few times. This rearrangement joins TRBV7-9 to TRBJ2-1, with 10 bases that match TRBD2. This CDR3 spans 16 amino acids. Losses at the gene ends were 5 bases for V and 5 bases for J; bases not matched to a gene: 9. CDR1 and CDR2 from the germline V gene are SEHNR and FQNEAQ (reference sequence). The CDR3 DNA reads TGTGCCAGCAGCCCCCGGGGTGGACTAGCGGACAATGAGCAGTTCTTC. This codes for CASSPRGGLADNEQFF.

This clonotype has just a few counts. J is TRBJ2-1 and V is TRBV4-1, with 13 bases that match TRBD2. Germline assignment: CDR1 MGHRA and CDR2 YSYEKL. V was pared by 2 bases and J by 8 bases, with 6 bases of the junction left unmatched. The CDR3 spans 16 residues. Here the CDR3 reads CASSQPGLAGVDEQFF. CDR3 nucleotides: TGCGCCAGCAGCCAACCCGGACTAGCGGGAGTTGATGAGCAGTTCTTC.

The V call is TRBV7-2, the J call TRBJ2-3; tentatively, D is TRBD2 (5 bases). V was clipped by 3 bases and J by 1 base, with 11 bases between them. In germline, CDR1 is SGHTA, CDR2 FQGNSA. This CDR3 is built from 15 residues. The CDR3 nucleotides are TGTGCCAGCAGCTTCGATTCACTAGGCACAGATACGCAGTATTTT. Its translation is CASSFDSLGTDTQYF.

This chain joins TRBV5-1 and TRBJ2-7; 7 bases fit TRBD2. Looked up from germline, CDR1 is SGHRS and CDR2 is YFSETQ. V was clipped by 3 bases and J by 4 bases; unmatched bases: 16. CDR3 length: 17 amino acids. CDR3 residues: CASSSGSGRESLYEQYF. The CDR3 region has the DNA TGCGCCAGCAGCTCGGGGTCGGGGCGGGAGAGCTTATACGAGCAGTACTTC.

The V gene is TRBV28, the J gene TRBJ2-2, with D perhaps TRBD2 (5 bases). This CDR3 region has 16 residues. The germline CDR1 and CDR2 sequences are MDHEN and SYDVKM. V was clipped by 8 bases and J by 0 bases, with 16 bases between them. CDR3 sequence reads: CASGLPGLANTGELFF. CDR3 nucleotide sequence: TGTGCCAGCGGCTTACCTGGACTCGCGAACACCGGGGAGCTGTTTTTT.

A note on this clonotype: A read error may produce the germline difference seen at one junction end. V and J are TRBV4-1 and TRBJ2-2; TRBD1 agrees at 11 bases. Germline V CDR1 and CDR2: MGHRA, YSYEKL. CDR3 size: 16 residues. The CDR3 DNA is TGCGCCAGCAGCCTAAGGACAGGGGGCAACACCGGGGAGCTGGTTTTT. Amino acid sequence: CASSLRTGGNTGELVF.

This clonotype was recorded at least ten times. The chain employs TRBV20-1 and TRBJ2-7; 7 bases line up with TRBD1. The CDR3 contains 16 residues. CDR1 and CDR2 (germline): DFQATT, SNEGSKA (reference sequence). The V and J ends lost 3 bases and 2 bases, in that order; junction bases with no gene match: 13. The DNA for the CDR3 is TGCAGTGCTAGTCCCCCGAGTCCCGGGACAGCCTACGAGCAGTACTTC. Protein product: CSASPPSPGTAYEQYF.

The count of this clonotype is one. A much larger clone differs by one base, so this may be a read error. The chain carries TRBV7-9 and TRBJ2-1; the D gene is possibly TRBD2 (5 bases). The CDR3 length is 16 residues. Germline V gene data show CDR1 as SEHNR and CDR2 as FQNEAQ (reference sequence). Written as DNA, the CDR3 is TGTGCCAGCAGCACCCAGGAGGCCAGCTCCTACAATGGGCAGTTCTTC. Residues: CASSTQEASSYNGQFF.

The J gene is TRBJ1-3, the V gene TRBV27, with D tentatively TRBD1 (5 bases). V was clipped by 0 bases and J by 2 bases, with 8 bases between them. The CDR3 has 15 amino acids. The V gene's germline CDR1 is MNHEY and CDR2 SMNVEV (reference sequence). CDR3 sequence: CASSLSGGAGNTIYF. CDR3 in DNA: TGTGCCAGCAGTTTATCTGGGGGGGCTGGAAACACCATATATTTT.

With respect to this clonotype: This may be a read error, as it is one base from a much larger clone. The chain couples TRBV12-3 or TRBV12-4 to TRBJ2-4, with 9 bases aligning to TRBD2. The CDR3 has 15 amino acids. The J segment lost 13 bases and the V segment lost 3 bases, leaving 13 bases of the junction unmatched. The CDR3: CASSFVSGSRNEQYF. CDR3 coding DNA: TGTGCCAGCAGTTTTGTTAGCGGGAGTAGGAATGAGCAGTACTTC.

This clonotype occurred many times. A read error may produce the germline difference seen at one junction end. This rearrangement joins TRBV6-1 to TRBJ2-3; D not certain. Germline loops: CDR1 MNHNS, CDR2 SASEGT. The CDR3 length is 17 residues. CDR3 sequence reads: CASQPLKIVRGTDTQYF. The CDR3, as DNA: TGCGCCAGCCAGCCCCTGAAGATAGTACGGGGCACAGATACGCAGTATTTT.

This clonotype was picked up many times. The chain employs TRBV14 and TRBJ2-1; 10 nucleotides agree with TRBD2. V shed 4 bases, J shed 7 bases, and the junction held 10 bases outside the gene matches. This CDR3 is built from 16 residues. Per germline, CDR1 SGHDN and CDR2 FVKESK. CDR3 nucleotide sequence: TGTGCCAGCAGCCTCCCCCTAGCGGGAGTGGGAAATGAGCAGTTCTTC. As protein: CASSLPLAGVGNEQFF.

This clonotype was seen many times. The V call is TRBV28, the J call TRBJ1-3, with D uncertain. CDR3 size: 11 residues. Germline-derived CDR1 and CDR2 are MDHEN and SYDVKM. V shed 8 bases and J shed 4 bases, with 6 bases lying between them. CDR3 sequence: CASGRGNTIYF. The CDR3 DNA follows: TGTGCCAGCGGGCGCGGAAACACCATATATTTT.

This clonotype was counted only a few times. V and J are TRBV7-2 and TRBJ2-5; D call uncertain. The germline V and J ends were trimmed by 2 bases and 2 bases, with 15 bases remaining between them. Looked up from germline, CDR1 is SGHTA and CDR2 is FQGNSA. The CDR3 runs 16 residues. CDR3 in DNA: TGTGCCAGCAGCTTAAGGTATCGGGTTGGTCAAGAGACCCAGTACTTC. Amino acids: CASSLRYRVGQETQYF.

Only a few counts were recorded for this clonotype. The chain combines TRBV10-3 with TRBJ1-3; 7 bases match TRBD1. This CDR3 contains 16 residues. Germline V gene sequence: CDR1 ENHRY, CDR2 SYGVKD. J gave up 3 bases and V 3 bases, and 8 bases lay outside the gene matches. The CDR3: CAISDPGTEGGNTIYF. CDR3 DNA: TGTGCCATCAGTGATCCCGGGACAGAGGGTGGAAACACCATATATTTT.

The table lists this clonotype with a few counts. This rearrangement joins TRBV20-1 to TRBJ2-7; D not resolved. Per the germline V gene, CDR1 is DFQATT and CDR2 is SNEGSKA (reference sequence). V was pared by 6 bases and J by 3 bases, with 12 bases between. CDR3 length: 12 amino acids. The CDR3 DNA follows: TGCAGTGCAGGCAGGACGTACTACGAGCAGTACTTC. Amino acid sequence: CSAGRTYYEQYF.

In the case of this clonotype: This may stem from a read error, because a much larger clone lies one nucleotide away. The rearrangement uses TRBV28 and TRBJ1-1, with 11 bases lining up with TRBD1. CDR3 length: 16 amino acids. J lost 4 bases, V lost 10 bases, and 14 bases had no gene match. The germline V gene encodes CDR1 MDHEN and CDR2 SYDVKM. The CDR3 nucleotides are TGTGCCACCTTAAGAGGGACAGGGGGAAGGAGCACTGAAGCTTTCTTT. This codes for CATLRGTGGRSTEAFF.

The V call is TRBV20-1, the J call TRBJ2-2; 7 bases agree with TRBD1. This CDR3 has 16 residues. The V and J ends lost 0 bases and 7 bases, in that order; junction bases with no gene match: 11. Germline values: CDR1 DFQATT, CDR2 SNEGSKA (reference sequence). The CDR3 loop is CSARDPTTGLVGELFF. Written as DNA, the CDR3 is TGCAGTGCTAGAGATCCCACGACAGGGTTAGTCGGGGAGCTGTTTTTT.

This clonotype occurred many times. The chain combines TRBV6-5 with TRBJ2-7; no definite D call. Germline-derived CDR1 and CDR2 are MNHEY and SVGAGI. V was trimmed by 4 bases and J by 1 base, leaving 8 bases between them. CDR3 length: 13 residues. The CDR3 region is CASSLTTSYEQYF. The CDR3 nucleotides are TGTGCCAGCAGTTTGACAACTTCCTACGAGCAGTACTTC.